A single sample is the source of the 5 T cell receptor beta chains below, sequenced in a study of CD8 T cells in ankylosing spondylitis. The study's findings and limits: Made up of eight or nine highly homologous variants, a TCR beta motif appeared characteristic of ankylosing spondylitis blood.

TCRdb itself ran the 5' RACE reads through MiXCR, one entry per CDR3 protein. The table shows more than 650,000 distinct CDR3 sequences, with 12% occurring only once. No antigen is known for these receptors. Material: blood, either unsorted or a sorted T cell fraction (not recorded which). All receptors derive from a male donor with ankylosing spondylitis.

This chain links TRBV20-1 with TRBJ2-6, with D uncertain. The length of the CDR3 is 13 residues. Germline CDR1 reads DFQATT; CDR2 reads SNEGSKA (reference sequence). The V gene lost 4 bases and the J gene lost 1 base, with 5 bases spanning the gap. DNA for the CDR3: TGCAGTGCTAAAGGGTCTGGGGCCAACGTCCTGACTTTC. It specifies CSAKGSGANVLTF.

The rearrangement joins TRBV10-3 to TRBJ2-1; 10 nucleotides agree with TRBD2. The CDR3 contains 15 residues. The V gene end was trimmed by 4 bases and the J gene end by 2 bases; junction bases not matched to a gene: 2. Germline-derived CDR1 and CDR2 are ENHRY and SYGVKD. The DNA of the CDR3 is TGTGCCATCAGTGGGGGACTAGCGCCCTACAATGAGCAGTTCTTC. Translation gives CAISGGLAPYNEQFF.

This rearrangement joins TRBV29-1 to TRBJ1-1, with D perhaps TRBD1 (5 bases). The CDR3 runs to 12 residues. The germline gives CDR1 SQVTM, CDR2 ANQGSEA. V shed 8 bases and J shed 3 bases, with 13 bases lying between them. In DNA form, the CDR3 reads TGCAGCTCAGGGAGGGGTGACACTGAAGCTTTCTTT. Translating gives CSSGRGDTEAFF.

CDR3 residues: CRGTSNTEAFF. The CDR3 DNA reads TGCAGGGGGACTTCGAACACTGAAGCTTTCTTT. The rearrangement links TRBV20-1 to TRBJ1-1, with D perhaps TRBD1 (5 bases). The CDR3 runs 11 residues. Germline loops: CDR1 DFQATT, CDR2 SNEGSKA (reference sequence).

The table lists this clonotype with a few counts. This chain connects TRBV6-1 to TRBJ2-1; 11 nucleotides align to TRBD2. The CDR3 is made up of 17 amino acids. Germline CDR1 and CDR2: MNHNS and SASEGT. The ends lost 5 bases at V and 2 bases at J; junction bases unmatched: 8. The CDR3 sequence: CASSRPLAGGPYNEQFF. The CDR3 nucleotides are TGTGCCAGCAGTCGACCCCTAGCGGGGGGCCCCTACAATGAGCAGTTCTTC.